This T cell receptor beta chain originates from a study of Ad26.COV2.S vaccination and SARS-CoV-2 variants. Treatment specified: over 15 received Ad26.COV2.S at low or high dose, single or two shots; 5 received placebo; per-sample allocation not given. Sampling took place 63 days after the first vaccine or placebo injection. Broader study findings: Substantial breadth was reportedly displayed by spike-specific CD8+ and CD4+ T cell responses after vaccination.

The germline V gene encodes CDR1 WNHNN and CDR2 SYGVQD (reference sequence). This CDR3 comprises 16 residues. Germline trimming cut 0 bases from V and 8 bases from J; bases unmatched to any gene: 9. This clone came up many times. Its target is unknown. Using immunoSEQ multiplex PCR, the repertoire was profiled, and TCRdb retains in-frame clones only, with some absent. In the table there are about 680,000 clones, about 89% of which are singletons. The sample consisted of peripheral blood, taken in a trial of Ad26.COV2.S vaccine versus placebo. This chain joins TRBV10-1 and TRBJ2-1, with 8 nucleotides matching TRBD2. This clonotype was obtained from a person between 18 and 65 years old who received the Ad26.COV2.S COVID-19 vaccine or a placebo. The CDR3 region has the DNA TGCGCCAGCAGTGAGTCTGCCGGACTAGCATTCGATGAGCAGTTCTTC. Translation gives CASSESAGLAFDEQFF.